What follows are 27 T cell receptor beta chains derived from one specimen sequenced in a study of blood T cell repertoires in COVID-19. Clones were read by immunoSEQ multiplex PCR, and TCRdb kept only the in-frame ones, dropping some. Of about 58,000 clones detected, 78% appear once; the ten largest clones hold nearly 5%. Sequenced material: peripheral blood. These receptors were collected from a human donor in a cohort sampled during active COVID-19.

This clone was counted a few times. This CDR3 is CATQLTGGIYEQYF. In DNA, the CDR3 is TGTGCCACCCAACTGACAGGGGGCATCTACGAGCAGTACTTC. The chain couples TRBV10-3 to TRBJ2-7; 10 positions agree with TRBD1. The V gene end was trimmed by 10 bases and the J gene end by 3 bases; junction bases not matched to a gene: 9. This CDR3 has 14 amino acids. Germline CDR1 reads ENHRY; CDR2 reads SYGVKD.

This chain joins TRBV30 and TRBJ2-6; unclear D gene. The V gene lost 5 bases and the J gene lost 3 bases, with 11 bases spanning the gap. Germline V CDR1 and CDR2: GTSNPN, SVGIG (reference sequence). CDR3 length: 14 amino acids. The DNA for the CDR3 is TGTGCCTGGGCCCCTGAGTTTGGGGCCAACGTCCTGACTTTC. This codes for CAWAPEFGANVLTF.

In DNA, the CDR3 is TGTGCCAGTACCTACAGGGGGCGCGTCACTGAAGCTTTCTTT. It specifies CASTYRGRVTEAFF. The V and J genes are TRBV19 and TRBJ1-1, with 9 bases identical to TRBD1. Trimming removed 7 bases from V and 4 bases from J; junction bases left unmatched: 7. The CDR3 runs 14 residues. Germline V gene data show CDR1 as LNHDA and CDR2 as SQIVND (reference sequence).

The V call is TRBV28, the J call TRBJ2-7, with 8 positions matching TRBD1. The V gene's germline CDR1 is MDHEN and CDR2 SYDVKM. With V trimmed by 8 bases and J by 3 bases, 3 bases remained unmatched. This CDR3 is built from 12 residues. DNA of the CDR3: TGTGCCAGCCGACAGGGGCTCTACGAGCAGTACTTC. Its translation: CASRQGLYEQYF.

The chain is built from TRBV19 and TRBJ1-6, with D maybe TRBD1 (6 bases). CDR3 size: 15 residues. V was pared by 5 bases and J by 7 bases, with 15 bases between. CDR1 is LNHDA and CDR2 is SQIVND in the germline V gene (reference sequence). The CDR3 nucleotides read TGTGCCAGTAGTGTGCCGGGACAACCAAATTCACCCCTCCACTTT. Its protein product is CASSVPGQPNSPLHF.

V and J are TRBV15 and TRBJ1-2; 10 nucleotides line up with TRBD1. After removal of 1 base from V and 2 bases from J, the junction contained 7 bases not matched to a gene. CDR3 length equals 17 residues. Germline-derived CDR1 and CDR2 are LNHNV and YYDKDF (reference sequence). The CDR3 DNA follows: TGTGCCACCAGCAGAGGAGGGACAGGGGCCTCCAACTATGGCTACACCTTC. It is translated as CATSRGGTGASNYGYTF.

The genes are TRBV18 and TRBJ2-7; 7 bases are shared with TRBD1. The CDR3 consists of 15 residues. J was trimmed by 0 bases and V by 1 base; bases with no gene match: 3. Germline loops: CDR1 KGHSH, CDR2 LQKENI. CDR3 residues: CASSPRGQSSYEQYF. CDR3 coding DNA: TGTGCCAGCTCACCACGGGGACAGAGCTCCTACGAGCAGTACTTC.

This clone was seen only once. The gene calls are TRBV5-1 and TRBJ2-7, with D maybe TRBD1 (7 bases). This CDR3 comprises 13 residues. The V and J ends lost 4 bases and 3 bases respectively, with 11 bases between them. The germline CDR1 and CDR2 sequences are SGHRS and YFSETQ. The CDR3 bases are TGCGCCAGCAGCCCAGGGGGGTACTACGAGCAGTACTTC. This sequence encodes CASSPGGYYEQYF.

The chain joins TRBV19 to TRBJ2-7, with 7 bases that match TRBD1. Trimming cost V 5 bases and J 6 bases; bases outside gene matches: 7. The CDR3 covers 13 residues. Germline V gene sequence: CDR1 LNHDA, CDR2 SQIVND (reference sequence). The CDR3 DNA sequence: TGTGCCAGTAGTGCGGCAGGGGGATTCGAGCAGTACTTC. It yields the protein CASSAAGGFEQYF.

This clone turned up a few times. The chain employs TRBV7-8 and TRBJ2-7, with a possible D match to TRBD1 (6 bases). There are 14 residues in the CDR3. Germline assignment: CDR1 SGHVS and CDR2 FQNEAQ. The V end was cut by 6 bases, the J end by 0 bases, with 12 bases between. This chain's CDR3 is CASRRQVSSYEQYF. The CDR3 coding sequence is TGTGCCAGCAGACGACAGGTGAGCTCCTACGAGCAGTACTTC.

The chain has TRBV14 and TRBJ1-6, with 7 bases that match TRBD1. Germline V CDR1 and CDR2: SGHDN, FVKESK. With V trimmed by 5 bases and J by 10 bases, 11 bases remained unmatched. The CDR3 is 15 amino acids. The CDR3 spells CASSARQGLGSPLHF. CDR3 nucleotides: TGTGCCAGCAGCGCTAGACAGGGACTAGGCTCACCCCTCCACTTT.

V and J are TRBV19 and TRBJ2-3; 10 bases map to TRBD1. V was pared by 5 bases and J by 4 bases, with 9 bases of the junction left unmatched. The germline CDR1 and CDR2 sequences are LNHDA and SQIVND (reference sequence). This CDR3 has 16 amino acids. CDR3 sequence reads: CASSGPGTGAPDTQYF. The DNA for the CDR3 is TGTGCCAGTAGTGGTCCCGGGACAGGGGCGCCAGATACGCAGTATTTT.

This clone was observed once. The chain is built from TRBV30 and TRBJ1-2; 8 bases match TRBD1. This CDR3 region has 16 residues. The V gene end was trimmed by 1 base and the J gene end by 7 bases; junction bases not matched to a gene: 14. The germline CDR1 and CDR2 sequences are GTSNPN and SVGIG (reference sequence). The CDR3 spells CAWSEFAGGGMSGYTF. DNA for the CDR3: TGTGCCTGGAGTGAGTTCGCAGGGGGCGGGATGAGTGGCTACACCTTC. Supplemented by reference TRBV30 and TRBJ1-2, the full variable domain reads SQTIHQWPATLVQPVGSPLSLECTVEGTSNPNLYWYRQAAGRGLQLLFYSVGIGQISSEVPQNLSASRPQDRQFILSSKKLLLSDSGFYLCAWSEFAGGGMSGYTFGSGTRLTVV.

The V and J genes are TRBV18 and TRBJ2-7, with D tentatively TRBD2 (6 bases). The germline CDR1 and CDR2 sequences are KGHSH and LQKENI. The CDR3 runs to 14 residues. V was trimmed by 6 bases and J by 3 bases, leaving 15 bases between them. DNA of the CDR3: TGTGCCAGCTCCCCCGAGCCAGCGGGCTACGAGCAGTACTTC. It is translated as CASSPEPAGYEQYF.

This clone came up a few times. The chain couples TRBV7-9 to TRBJ1-2; 7 nucleotides agree with TRBD1. Trimming cost V 5 bases and J 4 bases; bases outside gene matches: 16. The CDR3 length is 17 residues. Germline CDR1 is SEHNR and CDR2 is FQNEAQ (reference sequence). Written as DNA, the CDR3 is TGTGCCAGCAGCCCCGGACAGGAAATATCAATTGTCTATGGCTACACCTTC. Amino acid sequence: CASSPGQEISIVYGYTF.

The chain has TRBV10-1 and TRBJ2-5; possibly TRBD2 for D (6 bases). The V gene's germline CDR1 is WNHNN and CDR2 SYGVQD (reference sequence). V was cut by 0 bases and J by 4 bases, with 12 bases left in between. This CDR3 has 15 amino acids. In nucleotides, the CDR3 is TGCGCCAGCAGTGAGTCGAATCGGCGGGGAGAGACCCAGTACTTC. The encoded protein is CASSESNRRGETQYF.

This clone came up once. V gene TRBV5-1 combines with J gene TRBJ2-7; 8 positions agree with TRBD1. Trimming cost V 1 base and J 3 bases; bases outside gene matches: 6. Looked up from germline, CDR1 is SGHRS and CDR2 is YFSETQ. The CDR3 has 15 residues. CDR3 residues: CASSLRQGTYYEQYF. The CDR3 DNA follows: TGCGCCAGCAGCTTGAGACAGGGGACTTACTACGAGCAGTACTTC. The whole variable domain, remainder taken from reference TRBV5-1 and TRBJ2-7, is KAGVTQTPRYLIKTRGQQVTLSCSPISGHRSVSWYQQTPGQGLQFLFEYFSETQRNKGNFPGRFSGRQFSNSRSEMNVSTLELGDSALYLCASSLRQGTYYEQYFGPGTRLTVT.

V usage is TRBV6-1 and J usage is TRBJ1-2, with D tentatively TRBD1 (5 bases). The germline V gene has CDR1 MNHNS and CDR2 SASEGT. The CDR3 sequence is 13 residues long. Between the trimmed V and J ends, which lost 2 bases and 2 bases, there was a span of 6 bases. In DNA, the CDR3 is TGTGCCAGCAGTGAATCAGGGAACTATGGCTACACCTTC. This encodes CASSESGNYGYTF.

The chain is built from TRBV5-4 and TRBJ1-2; D remains ambiguous. CDR3 length: 14 amino acids. V dropped 0 bases and J dropped 0 bases, with 6 bases sitting between them. Germline assignment: CDR1 SGHNT and CDR2 YYREEE (reference sequence). CDR3 nucleotides: TGTGCCAGCAGCTTGGACAGTACTAACTATGGCTACACCTTC. Its translation is CASSLDSTNYGYTF.

The CDR3 region is CASRVGGGRADTQYF. The CDR3 bases are TGTGCCAGTAGGGTCGGCGGAGGTAGGGCAGATACGCAGTATTTT. The chain uses TRBV19 and TRBJ2-3, with D maybe TRBD2 (5 bases). Germline assignment: CDR1 LNHDA and CDR2 SQIVND (reference sequence). Trimming removed 6 bases from V and 4 bases from J, with 17 bases in between. The CDR3 sequence is 15 residues long.

The chain uses TRBV11-2 and TRBJ2-7; TRBD1 is a possible D gene (5 bases). V was pared by 7 bases and J by 2 bases, with 18 bases between. The CDR3 length is 15 residues. Germline-derived CDR1 and CDR2 are SGHAT and FQNNGV. This CDR3 reads CASTLGHHTAYEQYF. CDR3 sequence (DNA): TGTGCCAGCACCCTCGGACACCATACTGCCTACGAGCAGTACTTC.

The chain combines TRBV6-5 with TRBJ2-7; TRBD1 might be the D (6 bases). The CDR3 extends over 12 amino acids. V lost 8 bases, J lost 3 bases, and 11 bases lay in between. Germline V gene data show CDR1 as MNHEY and CDR2 as SVGAGI. Here the CDR3 DNA reads TGTGCCAGCGGGGGCCGACTCTACGAGCAGTACTTC. It specifies CASGGRLYEQYF.

This chain links TRBV3-1 (or the pseudogene TRBV3-2) with TRBJ2-5, with 9 bases that match TRBD2. Germline V gene data show CDR1 as LGHDT and CDR2 as YNNKEL (reference sequence). The V gene end was trimmed by 1 base and the J gene end by 5 bases; junction bases not matched to a gene: 14. CDR3 size: 18 residues. The CDR3 region has the DNA TGTGCCAGCAGCCAAGTGTCTAGCGGGACCACTAGACGGGAGACCCAGTACTTC. Amino acids: CASSQVSSGTTRRETQYF.

V usage is TRBV2 and J usage is TRBJ1-5; no firm D call. Germline CDR1 reads SNHLY; CDR2 reads FYNNEI. The CDR3 length is 14 residues. Trimming removed 4 bases at V and 9 bases at J, with 16 bases between. CDR3 residues: CASSGETPTRPQHF. The CDR3 DNA follows: TGTGCCAGCAGTGGGGAGACACCTACTCGGCCCCAGCATTTT.

The chain couples TRBV28 to TRBJ2-6, with 8 nucleotides matching TRBD1. The ends lost 8 bases at V and 1 base at J; junction bases unmatched: 10. This CDR3 region has 17 residues. In germline, CDR1 is MDHEN, CDR2 SYDVKM. Here the CDR3 reads CASVSGTGPSGANVLTF. CDR3 nucleotides: TGTGCCAGCGTCTCCGGGACAGGACCATCTGGGGCCAACGTCCTGACTTTC.

This clone has only a few counts. This sequence joins TRBV6-5 and TRBJ2-7, with TRBD1 matching over 8 bases. Germline assignment: CDR1 MNHEY and CDR2 SVGAGI. The CDR3 is 14 amino acids. V lost 5 bases to trimming and J lost 2 bases; unmatched junction nucleotides: 5. The chain's CDR3 is CASSNGQGTYEQYF. The CDR3, as DNA: TGTGCCAGCAGTAACGGACAGGGTACCTACGAGCAGTACTTC.

This clone was seen once. The V gene is TRBV19, the J gene TRBJ1-6, with TRBD1 matching 7 bases. The CDR3 length is 15 residues. In germline, CDR1 is LNHDA, CDR2 SQIVND (reference sequence). V was pared by 3 bases and J by 4 bases, with 3 bases of the junction left unmatched. As DNA, the CDR3 is TGTGCCAGTAGTATGACAGGGCGTTATAATTCACCCCTCCACTTT. It codes for CASSMTGRYNSPLHF.